The rows below give T cell receptor beta chains drawn from one sample of a study of CD4 T cells in relation to SARS-CoV-2 and coronaviruses. Using immunoSEQ multiplex PCR, the repertoire was profiled, and TCRdb retains in-frame clones only, with some absent. The table has 11,000 or so clones, approximately 82% seen once. Their antigen targets remain unknown. The sequencing input was CD4+ T cells from PBMCs, cultured in vitro. All receptors come from a human donor in good health. CDR3s include the opening cysteine and the closing phenylalanine or tryptophan.

TRBJ2-1 | TRBV12-2 | CASRLGTSHYNEQFF
TRBJ1-1 | TRBV18 | CASSKTGNGNTEAFF
TRBJ1-2 | TRBV2 | CASKMTGDYGYTF
TRBJ1-4 | TRBV29-1 | CSVGSLGVPNEKLFF
TRBJ1-2 | TRBV27 | CASRQGEVYGYTF
TRBJ1-2 | TRBV6-1 | CASSFFRDSLF
TRBJ1-3 | TRBV3-1/TRBV3-2 | CASTRGGAGGGNTIYF
TRBJ2-5 | TRBV4-1 | CASSHRQAQETQYF
TRBJ2-6 | TRBV12-3/TRBV12-4 | CASGNSGANVLTF
TRBJ2-1 | TRBV7-2 | CASSIGTGLKWSYNEQFF
TRBJ2-3 | TRBV11-3 | CASSRGLAPAGDTQYF
TRBJ2-1 | TRBV6-5 | CASSSRLAGPYNEQFF
TRBJ2-2 | TRBV21-1 | CASSRASHFNTGELFF
TRBJ1-2 | TRBV29-1 | CSVETTGYKGYTF
TRBJ2-5 | TRBV9 | CASSVGQIKQETQYF
TRBJ1-6 | TRBV19 | CASRNQGNSPLHF
TRBJ2-7 | TRBV4-1 | CASSQGGAGEREQYF
TRBJ2-7 | TRBV27 | CASARTSGRAGHEQYF
TRBJ2-7 | TRBV19 | CASSVSTGGPYEQYF
TRBJ2-3 | TRBV19 | CASSIDPSRDTQYF
TRBJ1-3 | TRBV12-3/TRBV12-4 | CASSLEFHTIYF
TRBJ2-7 | TRBV10-1 | CATLRDRTSYEQYF
TRBJ2-7 | TRBV6-5 | CASSYQGSYEQYF
TRBJ2-7 | TRBV5-8 | CASGLVPETYEQYF
TRBJ1-1 | TRBV10-1 | CASSESGASEAFF
TRBJ1-2 | TRBV5-6 | CASRVGTYGYTF
TRBJ1-5 | TRBV6-5 | CASSLMAASNQPQHF
TRBJ1-2 | TRBV5-6 | CASSRGERGGYTF
TRBJ1-4 | TRBV4-2 | CASSQELQGQKLFF
TRBJ1-1 | TRBV12-3/TRBV12-4 | CASTLAGRYPFF
TRBJ2-3 | TRBV7-9 | CASSLRVGAVGDTQYF
TRBJ1-5 | TRBV2 | CASSEVEGARNQPQHF
TRBJ2-5 | TRBV9 | CASSVGNSVEGTQYF
TRBJ2-2 | TRBV5-4 | CASSLASGTALSGELFF
TRBJ2-7 | TRBV9 | CASSVGVGEQYF
TRBJ2-2 | TRBV18 | CASSPWEQVGTGELFF
TRBJ2-2 | TRBV6-2/TRBV6-3 | CASSRPRSDVRTGELFF
TRBJ2-5 | TRBV19 | CASSNGDQETQYF
TRBJ1-1 | TRBV10-3 | CAISVSGTEAFF
TRBJ2-1 | TRBV29-1 | CSVKGIYNEQFF
TRBJ2-5 | TRBV5-1 | CASSLSGGVTETQYF
TRBJ2-1 | TRBV6-7 | CASSSPPRAETYNEQFF
TRBJ2-5 | TRBV4-3 | CASSQEAGVETQYF
TRBJ2-7 | TRBV11-3 | CASSLQTSGAEQYF
TRBJ2-3 | TRBV9 | CASSVGPSGNADTQYF
TRBJ2-7 | TRBV4-1 | CASSPIGLLSVMGGPYEQYF
TRBJ1-2 | TRBV30 | CAWSRLGVSGRRIRGYTF
TRBJ2-7 | TRBV2 | CASSELAEPPEQYF
TRBJ2-7 | TRBV5-6 | CASSFKGGSYEQYF
TRBJ2-5 | TRBV6-2/TRBV6-3 | CASSYGREETQYF
TRBJ2-1 | TRBV6-2/TRBV6-3 | CASSGLAGVKGSYNEQFF
TRBJ2-5 | TRBV7-2 | CASSGPPIVETQYF
TRBJ1-6 | TRBV30 | CAWSELPLRIGGGSPLHF
TRBJ1-2 | TRBV2 | CVIAEPITYGYTF
TRBJ2-2 | TRBV11-3 | CASSLGYRTGELFF
TRBJ2-2 | TRBV2 | CASRQENTGELFF
TRBJ2-5 | TRBV6-2/TRBV6-3 | CASSYGSYGTKTGRETQYF
TRBJ2-2 | TRBV19 | CASSTVSGQGNTGELFF
TRBJ2-7 | TRBV29-1 | CSAVKTPDLTEQYF
TRBJ2-2 | TRBV5-1 | CASSQISGGRDTGELFF